This T cell receptor (beta chain) appears in the sequencing data of a study of T cell responses to AZD1222 COVID-19 vaccine. Study results and limitations: It was only a handful of AZD1222 recipients who were seropositive at baseline. After two AZD1222 doses, spike-specific TCR breadth and depth rose versus day 0. The donor cohort was predominantly white British with a female majority, and clonal diversity may have been underestimated. In all cases, repertoires were sampled only after the peak T cell response.

Generated by immunoSEQ multiplex PCR, the TCRdb table keeps only in-frame clones and is missing some. The sample holds some 160,000 clones, around 88% seen once. Remarks on this clone: Its antigen is undetermined.

This CDR3 region has 14 residues. The germline V gene has CDR1 SGHAT and CDR2 FQNNGV. The V segment lost 5 bases and the J segment 4 bases; nucleotides outside the gene matches: 5. The material was peripheral blood, obtained 28 days after the second AZD1222 dose. V usage is TRBV11-2 and J usage is TRBJ1-1, with TRBD1 matching 9 bases. The TCR was taken from an adult who received the AZD1222 COVID-19 vaccine. CDR3 DNA: TGTGCCAGCAGCCAACAGGGGGCGGGCACTGAAGCTTTCTTT. Protein: CASSQQGAGTEAFF. The whole variable domain, filled in from reference TRBV11-2 and TRBJ1-1, reads EAGVAQSPRYKIIEKRQSVAFWCNPISGHATLYWYQQILGQGPKLLIQFQNNGVVDDSQLPKDRFSAERLKGVDSTLKIQPAKLEDSAVYLCASSQQGAGTEAFFGQGTRLTVV.